Following are 7 T cell receptor beta chains from one sample sequenced in a study of blood T cell repertoires in COVID-19 (dated by TCRdb to 2018 to 2020). Library creation used the immunoSEQ multiplex PCR assay. TCRdb obtained this table from immuneACCESS and retained in-frame rearrangements with V and J assigned. These tables miss some clones; where compared with another copy, unresolved V genes account for less than half of the shortfall, and the remainder is unexplained. The sample table shows some 150,000 clones, and about four fifths are seen once. The top ten constitute about 0.5% of the sample. Specimen: peripheral blood. The origin of the receptors is a man in his fifties or sixties with acute or convalescent COVID-19.

CDR3 nucleotides: TGTGCCAGCAGTTACTCGGGGGCGGCTAGGGGTGAGCAGTTCTTC. Translated, it gives CASSYSGAARGEQFF. The genes are TRBV6-5 and TRBJ2-1; perhaps TRBD1 as D (6 bases). Trimming left V 0 bases short and J 9 bases short, with 15 bases between. This CDR3 spans 15 amino acids. CDR1 and CDR2 from the germline V gene are MNHEY and SVGAGI.

The J gene is TRBJ1-2, the V gene TRBV6-5; no reliable D call. The CDR3 spans 14 residues. Trimming removed 4 bases at V and 3 bases at J, with 12 bases between. Germline CDR1 is MNHEY and CDR2 is SVGAGI. CDR3 sequence reads: CASSSAYPDYGYTF. The CDR3 DNA reads TGTGCCAGCAGTTCCGCCTACCCTGACTATGGCTACACCTTC.

The chain links TRBV5-4 to TRBJ2-3, with TRBD2 identical over 8 bases. The germline V gene has CDR1 SGHNT and CDR2 YYREEE (reference sequence). V was pared by 1 base and J by 0 bases, with 7 bases of the junction left unmatched. There are 17 residues in the CDR3. This CDR3 reads CASSLRRAGASTDTQYF. DNA of the CDR3: TGTGCCAGCAGCTTGCGTCGAGCGGGGGCTAGCACAGATACGCAGTATTTT.

This sequence joins TRBV19 and TRBJ1-2; tentative D call: TRBD1 (6 bases). The CDR3 contains 14 residues. Germline CDR1 is LNHDA and CDR2 is SQIVND (reference sequence). V was pared by 4 bases and J by 7 bases, with 16 bases between. The CDR3 nucleotides read TGTGCCAGTAGTACCACTCGACAGGCGCCTGGCTACACCTTC. It is translated as CASSTTRQAPGYTF.

V gene TRBV14 combines with J gene TRBJ1-4; 11 positions agree with TRBD1. V shed 8 bases and J 0 bases; nucleotides not matched to a gene: 17. Germline-derived CDR1 and CDR2 are SGHDN and FVKESK. The CDR3 loop spans 20 amino acids. The CDR3 sequence is CASGRTCGQGAIATNEKLFF. The CDR3 DNA sequence: TGTGCCAGCGGTAGGACCTGTGGACAGGGGGCAATTGCAACTAATGAAAAACTGTTTTTT.

This clone has only a few counts. The J gene is TRBJ1-1, the V gene TRBV27, with D maybe TRBD1 (5 bases). Germline V gene sequence: CDR1 MNHEY, CDR2 SMNVEV (reference sequence). The CDR3 is 15 amino acids. V was trimmed by 1 base and J by 8 bases, leaving 17 bases between them. DNA of the CDR3: TGTGCCAGCAGTTTATTCTCCCCGGCTAAGGGGGAAGCTTTCTTT. This encodes CASSLFSPAKGEAFF.

The rearrangement links TRBV9 to TRBJ2-3, with a weak D call TRBD1 (5 bases). The CDR3 spans 14 residues. Germline V CDR1 and CDR2: SGDLS, YYNGEE. V was trimmed by 4 bases and J by 1 base, leaving 10 bases between them. DNA of the CDR3: TGTGCCAGCAGCAAGGGGTTGGGCACAGATACGCAGTATTTT. It translates to CASSKGLGTDTQYF.